What follows are 31 T cell receptor beta chains derived from one specimen sequenced in a study of response to subunit inactivated influenza vaccine. TCRdb re-analysed the RT-PCR reads in MiXCR, keeping a single row per CDR3 protein. The table has 500,000 to 750,000 distinct CDR3 sequences, around 15% seen once. The material was PBMCs from blood, obtained approximately 12 days after vaccination. These receptors originate from a man aged 50 to 60 who received an inactivated influenza vaccine.

This clonotype was counted a few times. This chain joins TRBV5-1 and TRBJ1-2; TRBD1 is a possible D gene (5 bases). Trimming removed 0 bases from V and 8 bases from J, with 14 bases in between. CDR3 size: 14 residues. CDR1 SGHRS and CDR2 YFSETQ come from the germline V gene. The DNA of the CDR3 is TGCGCCAGCAGCTTGGCTCCAGGGAGTGGAGGCTACACCTTC. It yields the protein CASSLAPGSGGYTF.

This chain links TRBV11-3 with TRBJ1-5; 7 positions agree with TRBD1. Germline V gene data show CDR1 as SGHNT and CDR2 as YENEEA. The CDR3 is 15 residues long. J gave up 6 bases and V 4 bases, and 9 bases lay outside the gene matches. CDR3 in amino acids: CASSSRQGEGQPQHF. The CDR3 DNA is TGTGCCAGCAGCTCCCGACAGGGAGAGGGTCAGCCCCAGCATTTT.

A note on this clonotype: Mismatch with germline at one junction end may stem from a read error. This rearrangement joins TRBV6-6 to TRBJ1-4; D uncertain. Germline CDR1 reads MNHNY; CDR2 reads SVGAGI (reference sequence). The CDR3 is made up of 12 amino acids. CDR3 sequence: CATSFTGEKLFF. The CDR3 DNA follows: TGTGCCACCAGTTTCACGGGGGAAAAACTGTTTTTT.

This clonotype showed up just a few times. This chain links TRBV4-3 with TRBJ2-7; D gene unclear. CDR1 is LGHNA, CDR2 YSLEER, per germline. Trimming left V 3 bases short and J 2 bases short, with 14 bases between. CDR3 length: 15 residues. In DNA form, the CDR3 reads TGCGCCAGCAGCCACGGTATAGGGTCTACCTACGAGCAGTACTTC. Its translation: CASSHGIGSTYEQYF.

This clonotype was recorded a few times. This chain connects TRBV6-1 to TRBJ2-3; 8 nucleotides match TRBD1. Trimming cost V 4 bases and J 0 bases; bases outside gene matches: 3. CDR1 MNHNS and CDR2 SASEGT come from the germline V gene. This CDR3 is 15 amino acids long. The CDR3, as DNA: TGTGCCAGCAGTGTCCGGACAGGGAGCACAGATACGCAGTATTTT. It translates to CASSVRTGSTDTQYF.

This chain links TRBV12-3 or TRBV12-4 with TRBJ1-2; 7 positions match TRBD1. V was pared by 5 bases and J by 0 bases, with 6 bases of the junction left unmatched. CDR3 length: 15 residues. The CDR3 DNA reads as TGTGCCAGCAGTCTCAAACAGGGGACTAACTATGGCTACACCTTC. Its translation: CASSLKQGTNYGYTF.

A few counts support this clonotype. The rearrangement joins TRBV9 to TRBJ2-5; 8 nucleotides match TRBD1. V lost 3 bases and J lost 5; bases outside the gene matches: 12. The CDR3 has 16 amino acids. The germline V gene has CDR1 SGDLS and CDR2 YYNGEE. The CDR3 reads CASSGGDRLNGETQYF. The DNA for the CDR3 is TGTGCCAGCAGCGGAGGGGACAGGCTGAACGGGGAGACCCAGTACTTC.

There are a few counts of this clonotype. This chain connects TRBV21-1 to TRBJ2-1; the table gives TRBD2 as D, unverified against the DNA. TRBV21-1 corresponds to a pseudogene. The CDR3 contains 13 residues. The CDR3 is CASSKVSSGEQFF. The CDR3, as DNA: TGTGCCAGCAGCAAAGTTAGTAGCGGTGAGCAGTTCTTC.

The chain uses TRBV6-4 and TRBJ1-6, with D possibly being TRBD1 (5 bases). Trimming shortened V by 5 bases and J by 14 bases, and 16 bases separated the two germline ends. CDR1 is MRHNA, CDR2 SNTAGT, per germline. There are 13 residues in the CDR3. CDR3 nucleotides: TGTGCCAGCAGTCGGAACCCCGGGGGGACCCTCCACTTT. It yields the protein CASSRNPGGTLHF.

The chain joins TRBV20-1 to TRBJ2-3; either TRBD1 or TRBD2 may supply D (5 bases each). Trimming cost V 6 bases and J 8 bases, with 21 bases left between them. Looked up from germline, CDR1 is DFQATT and CDR2 is SNEGSKA (reference sequence). This CDR3 comprises 14 residues. CDR3 nucleotides: TGCAGTGCCCGATACGGGGCCTCTCGGGGTACGCAGTATTTT. Protein product: CSARYGASRGTQYF.

This rearrangement joins TRBV20-1 to TRBJ1-2, with D uncertain. V was pared by 0 bases and J by 7 bases, with 27 bases between. There are 18 residues in the CDR3. The germline gives CDR1 DFQATT, CDR2 SNEGSKA (reference sequence). DNA for the CDR3: TGCAGTGCTAGAGATCGAGGAAAAGGATATTACCTTGGGAGTGGCTACACCTTC. It yields the protein CSARDRGKGYYLGSGYTF.

The chain joins TRBV28 to TRBJ2-7; the D is unclear. This CDR3 spans 12 amino acids. The germline V gene has CDR1 MDHEN and CDR2 SYDVKM. The V and J ends lost 6 bases and 4 bases respectively, with 10 bases between them. The CDR3 nucleotides are TGTGCCAGCAGCATGAACCGGTACGAGCAGTACTTC. Translating gives CASSMNRYEQYF.

The rearrangement links TRBV6-5 to TRBJ1-1; D is ambiguous. V shed 3 bases and J shed 0 bases, with 11 bases lying between them. Germline V CDR1 and CDR2: MNHEY, SVGAGI. CDR3 length: 15 amino acids. The CDR3 is CASSYLLRMNTEAFF. The CDR3 nucleotides are TGTGCCAGCAGTTATTTACTTAGGATGAACACTGAAGCTTTCTTT.

This clonotype has more than one count but fewer than ten. This sequence joins TRBV7-9 and TRBJ2-3, with D perhaps being TRBD1 or TRBD2 (6 bases each). This CDR3 comprises 19 residues. V was shortened by 3 bases and J by 0 bases, with 22 bases between the two germline ends. Per the germline V gene, CDR1 is SEHNR and CDR2 is FQNEAQ (reference sequence). The CDR3 loop reads CASSFRGPLGDYSTDTQYF. CDR3 in DNA: TGTGCCAGCAGCTTCCGGGGGCCCTTGGGAGATTATAGCACAGATACGCAGTATTTT.

The genes are TRBV3-1 and TRBJ2-3; a possible D gene is TRBD2 (6 bases). Trimming stripped 0 bases from V and 4 bases from J, with 11 bases between. Germline V gives CDR1 LGHDT, CDR2 YNNKEL (reference sequence). The CDR3 totals 15 residues. The CDR3 loop reads CASSQDLTSPDTQYF. As DNA, the CDR3 is TGTGCCAGCAGCCAAGATTTAACTAGCCCAGATACGCAGTATTTT.

This clonotype was counted a few times. The chain recombines TRBV18 with TRBJ2-5; the D is unclear. The CDR3 length is 13 residues. Trimming took 6 bases from V and 5 from J, leaving 13 bases between them. Germline assignment: CDR1 KGHSH and CDR2 LQKENI. CDR3 amino acids: CASSPPGWETQYF. CDR3 in DNA: TGTGCCAGCTCCCCGCCCGGTTGGGAGACCCAGTACTTC.

This clonotype occurred many times. The chain links TRBV24-1 to TRBJ1-1; 7 nucleotides align to TRBD1. Trimming removed 10 bases from V and 7 bases from J; junction bases left unmatched: 5. The CDR3 runs 11 residues. Germline V CDR1 and CDR2: KGHDR, SFDVKD. This CDR3 reads CATGTEGEAFF. In nucleotides, the CDR3 is TGTGCCACAGGGACAGAAGGTGAAGCTTTCTTT.

This clonotype came up a few times. V and J are TRBV6-2 or TRBV6-3 and TRBJ2-4; D possibly corresponds to TRBD2 (5 bases). V was trimmed by 5 bases and J by 0 bases, leaving 17 bases between them. The CDR3 spans 17 residues. Per the germline V gene, CDR1 is MNHEY and CDR2 is SVGEGT. This CDR3 reads CASSNLADSLAKNIQYF. The CDR3 nucleotides read TGTGCCAGCAGTAACCTAGCTGATAGTCTAGCCAAAAACATTCAGTACTTC.

The chain employs TRBV4-3 and TRBJ2-7; 9 bases match TRBD1. V shed 2 bases and J 4 bases; nucleotides not matched to a gene: 3. The V gene's germline CDR1 is LGHNA and CDR2 YSLEER. This CDR3 contains 14 residues. CDR3 bases: TGCGCCAGCAGCCAAAGGGACAGGGTGTACGAGCAGTACTTC. This encodes CASSQRDRVYEQYF.

This rearrangement joins TRBV20-1 to TRBJ2-3; 9 nucleotides agree with TRBD1. Germline V lookup: CDR1 DFQATT, CDR2 SNEGSKA (reference sequence). The CDR3 loop spans 15 amino acids. The ends lost 7 bases at V and 1 base at J; junction bases unmatched: 9. The CDR3 DNA reads TGCAGTGTTTCCGGCTGGACAGGGGGCACAGATACGCAGTATTTT. Translating it yields CSVSGWTGGTDTQYF.

The chain uses TRBV6-5 and TRBJ1-3; D is undetermined. The CDR3 runs 15 residues. In germline, CDR1 is MNHEY, CDR2 SVGAGI. The V end was cut by 0 bases, the J end by 0 bases, with 6 bases between. CDR3 residues: CASSYSNDSGNTIYF. CDR3 nucleotide sequence: TGTGCCAGCAGTTACTCGAATGACTCTGGAAACACCATATATTTT.

This rearrangement joins TRBV3-1 to TRBJ2-5; D could derive from TRBD1 or TRBD2 (5 bases each). CDR1 and CDR2 from the germline V gene are LGHDT and YNNKEL (reference sequence). This CDR3 contains 16 residues. V shed 0 bases and J shed 2 bases, with 13 bases lying between them. The CDR3 spells CASSQDMGRRQETQYF. The DNA for the CDR3 is TGTGCCAGCAGCCAAGATATGGGACGGAGACAAGAGACCCAGTACTTC.

This clonotype has a handful of counts. V gene TRBV12-3 or TRBV12-4 combines with J gene TRBJ1-1, with a possible D match to TRBD1 (6 bases). The length of the CDR3 is 15 residues. Trimming stripped 4 bases from V and 4 bases from J, with 16 bases between. CDR3 protein: CASSSSGTIITEAFF. CDR3 DNA sequence: TGTGCCAGCAGTTCCAGCGGGACAATTATCACTGAAGCTTTCTTT.

This clonotype was observed at least ten times. This rearrangement joins TRBV15 to TRBJ2-7; no clear D gene. The CDR3 runs 12 residues. The germline CDR1 and CDR2 sequences are LNHNV and YYDKDF (reference sequence). With 0 bases removed from V and 4 bases from J, the gap between germline ends came to 4 bases. CDR3 region: CATSRDAYEQYF. CDR3 nucleotide sequence: TGTGCCACCAGCAGAGATGCTTACGAGCAGTACTTC.

This clonotype was seen more than once but under ten times. The rearrangement uses TRBV29-1 and TRBJ1-1, with 8 bases aligning to TRBD1. This CDR3 region has 12 residues. Losses at the gene ends were 6 bases for V and 4 bases for J; bases not matched to a gene: 4. Germline assignment: CDR1 SQVTM and CDR2 ANQGSEA. CDR3 nucleotide sequence: TGCAGCGTGCGGACAGGGCCCACTGAAGCTTTCTTT. Its translation: CSVRTGPTEAFF.

The gene calls are TRBV29-1 and TRBJ2-1, with a weak D call TRBD2 (6 bases). The CDR3 length is 13 residues. V was trimmed by 4 bases and J by 3 bases, leaving 10 bases between them. CDR1 is SQVTM and CDR2 is ANQGSEA in the germline V gene. CDR3 residues: CSVAQGLYNEQFF. The CDR3, as DNA: TGCAGCGTTGCCCAGGGACTCTACAATGAGCAGTTCTTC.

This clonotype occurred a few times. This sequence joins TRBV10-3 and TRBJ2-1, with 12 bases that match TRBD1. J gave up 7 bases and V 9 bases, and 7 bases lay outside the gene matches. The CDR3 runs 14 residues. Germline CDR1 is ENHRY and CDR2 is SYGVKD. The CDR3 DNA reads TGTGCCATACCGGGACAGGGGGCAACAAATGAGCAGTTCTTC. It translates to CAIPGQGATNEQFF.

This clonotype was seen more than once but under ten times. The chain links TRBV7-3 to TRBJ1-6, with D possibly TRBD1 on 5 matching bases. V dropped 5 bases and J dropped 7 bases, with 15 bases sitting between them. The CDR3 extends over 15 amino acids. Germline CDR1 and CDR2: SGHTA and FQGTGA. The CDR3 is CASSAYSGPNSPLHF. CDR3 DNA sequence: TGTGCCAGCAGCGCATACTCAGGGCCGAATTCACCCCTCCACTTT.

The chain employs TRBV29-1 and TRBJ2-2, with D unclear. Between the trimmed V and J ends, which lost 4 bases and 2 bases, there was a span of 11 bases. Germline V gene data show CDR1 as SQVTM and CDR2 as ANQGSEA. The CDR3 totals 14 residues. The CDR3 reads CSVGLGPNTGELFF. CDR3 sequence (DNA): TGCAGCGTTGGTCTAGGGCCCAACACCGGGGAGCTGTTTTTT.

This clonotype came up a few times. V usage is TRBV7-8 and J usage is TRBJ1-4, with 8 bases matching TRBD1. This CDR3 is 17 amino acids long. Unmatched junction bases numbered 15, after V lost 5 bases and J lost 7 bases. Germline assignment: CDR1 SGHVS and CDR2 FQNEAQ. The CDR3 sequence: CASSPPTGAAGREKLFF. As DNA, the CDR3 is TGTGCCAGCAGCCCCCCGACAGGGGCGGCGGGTCGTGAAAAACTGTTTTTT.

The chain uses TRBV6-5 and TRBJ2-5; D might be TRBD1 or TRBD2, each matching 5 bases. This CDR3 has 14 amino acids. CDR1 is MNHEY, CDR2 SVGAGI, per germline. V was shortened by 0 bases and J by 5 bases, with 10 bases between the two germline ends. In DNA form, the CDR3 reads TGTGCCAGCAGTTACTCGATGGGGGTGGAGACCCAGTACTTC. This codes for CASSYSMGVETQYF.